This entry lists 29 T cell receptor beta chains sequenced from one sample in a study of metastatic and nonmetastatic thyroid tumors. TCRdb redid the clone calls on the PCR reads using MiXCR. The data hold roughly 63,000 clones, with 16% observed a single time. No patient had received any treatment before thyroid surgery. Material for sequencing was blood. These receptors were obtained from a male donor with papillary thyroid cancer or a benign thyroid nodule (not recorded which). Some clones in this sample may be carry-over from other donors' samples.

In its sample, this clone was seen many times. CDR3 bases: TGTGCCAGCAGCTTAGGAAGTTCTTCAGAGACCCAGTACTTC. Its protein product is CASSLGSSSETQYF. The rearrangement joins TRBV7-9 to TRBJ2-5, with unresolved D. CDR3 length: 14 amino acids. Germline assignment: CDR1 SEHNR and CDR2 FQNEAQ (reference sequence). The V end was cut by 1 base, the J end by 4 bases, with 10 bases between.

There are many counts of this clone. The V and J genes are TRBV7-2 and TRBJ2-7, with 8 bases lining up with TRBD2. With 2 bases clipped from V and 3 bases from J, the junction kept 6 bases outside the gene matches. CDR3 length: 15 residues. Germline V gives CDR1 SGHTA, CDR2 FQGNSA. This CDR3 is CASSLLAGGGYEQYV. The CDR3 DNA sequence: TGTGCCAGCAGCTTACTGGCGGGAGGAGGCTACGAGCAGTACGTC.

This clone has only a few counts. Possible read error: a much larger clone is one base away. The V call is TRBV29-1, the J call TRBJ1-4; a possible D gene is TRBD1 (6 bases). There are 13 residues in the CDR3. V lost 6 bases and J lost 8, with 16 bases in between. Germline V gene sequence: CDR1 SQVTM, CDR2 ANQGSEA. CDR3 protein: CSVSRLGGEKLFF. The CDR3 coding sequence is TGCAGCGTCAGTCGCCTCGGGGGCGAAAAACTGTTTTTT.

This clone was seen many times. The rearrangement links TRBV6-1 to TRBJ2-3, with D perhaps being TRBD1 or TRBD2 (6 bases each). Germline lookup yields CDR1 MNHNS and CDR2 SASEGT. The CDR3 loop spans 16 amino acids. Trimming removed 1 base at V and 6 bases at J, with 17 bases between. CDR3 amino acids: CASSEEGGLSSDTQYF. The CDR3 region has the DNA TGTGCCAGCAGTGAAGAAGGGGGGCTAAGCAGCGATACGCAGTATTTT.

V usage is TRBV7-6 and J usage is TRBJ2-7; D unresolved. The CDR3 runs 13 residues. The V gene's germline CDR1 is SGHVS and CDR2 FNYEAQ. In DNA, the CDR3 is TGTGCCAGCGGCTTAGATACCAGATACGAGCAGTACGTC. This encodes CASGLDTRYEQYV.

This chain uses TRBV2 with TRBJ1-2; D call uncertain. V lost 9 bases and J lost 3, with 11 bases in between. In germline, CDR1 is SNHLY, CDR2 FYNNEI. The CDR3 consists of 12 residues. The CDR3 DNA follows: TGTGCCAGAGGGTACAGAGACTATGGCTACACCTTC. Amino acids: CARGYRDYGYTF.

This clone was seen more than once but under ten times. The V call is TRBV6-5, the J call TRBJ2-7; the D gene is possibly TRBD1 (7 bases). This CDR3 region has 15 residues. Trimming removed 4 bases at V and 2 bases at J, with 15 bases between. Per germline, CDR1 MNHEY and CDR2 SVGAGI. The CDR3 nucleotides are TGTGCCAGCAGTTGGCGGGACAGTAGAACCTACGAGCAGTACTTC. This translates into CASSWRDSRTYEQYF.

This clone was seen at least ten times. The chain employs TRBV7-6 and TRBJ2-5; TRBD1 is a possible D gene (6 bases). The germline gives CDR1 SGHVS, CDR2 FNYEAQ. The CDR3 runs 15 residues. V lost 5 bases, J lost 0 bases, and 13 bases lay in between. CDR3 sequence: CASSRKGDDQETQYF. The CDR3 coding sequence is TGTGCCAGCAGCCGGAAGGGGGACGACCAAGAGACCCAGTACTTC.

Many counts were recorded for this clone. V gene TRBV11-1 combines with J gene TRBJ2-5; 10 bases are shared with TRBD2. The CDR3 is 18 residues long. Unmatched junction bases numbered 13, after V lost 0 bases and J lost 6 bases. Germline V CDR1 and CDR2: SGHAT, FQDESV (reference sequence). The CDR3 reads CASSLARLAGVLAQTQYF. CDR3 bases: TGTGCCAGCAGCTTAGCGCGGCTAGCGGGGGTACTGGCGCAGACCCAGTACTTC.

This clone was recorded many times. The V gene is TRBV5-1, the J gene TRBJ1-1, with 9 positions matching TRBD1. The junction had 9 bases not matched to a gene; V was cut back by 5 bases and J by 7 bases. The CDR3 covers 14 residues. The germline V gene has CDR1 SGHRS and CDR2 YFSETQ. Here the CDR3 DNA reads TGCGCCAGCAGGCGTACAGGGGGCGAGGATGAAGCTTTCTTT. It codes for CASRRTGGEDEAFF.

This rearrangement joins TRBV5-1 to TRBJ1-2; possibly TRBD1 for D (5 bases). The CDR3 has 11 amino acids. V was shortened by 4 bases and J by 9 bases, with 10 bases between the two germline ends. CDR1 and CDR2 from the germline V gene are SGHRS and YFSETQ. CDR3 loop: CASSMGGCYTF. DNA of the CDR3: TGCGCCAGCAGCATGGGGGGGTGCTACACCTTC.

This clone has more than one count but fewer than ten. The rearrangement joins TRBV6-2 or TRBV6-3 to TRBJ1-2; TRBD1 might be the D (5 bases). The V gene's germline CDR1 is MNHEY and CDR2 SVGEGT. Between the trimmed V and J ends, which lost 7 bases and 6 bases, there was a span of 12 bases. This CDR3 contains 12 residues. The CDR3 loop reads CASIGQNHGYTF. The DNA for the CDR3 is TGTGCCAGCATCGGACAAAACCATGGCTACACCTTC.

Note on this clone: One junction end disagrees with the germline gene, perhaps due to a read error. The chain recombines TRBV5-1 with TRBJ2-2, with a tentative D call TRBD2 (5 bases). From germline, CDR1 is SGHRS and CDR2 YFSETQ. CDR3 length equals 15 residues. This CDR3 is CASSLTGWNTGELFF. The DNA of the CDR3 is TGTGCCAGCAGCTTGACGGGGTGGAACACCGGGGAGCTGTTTTTT.

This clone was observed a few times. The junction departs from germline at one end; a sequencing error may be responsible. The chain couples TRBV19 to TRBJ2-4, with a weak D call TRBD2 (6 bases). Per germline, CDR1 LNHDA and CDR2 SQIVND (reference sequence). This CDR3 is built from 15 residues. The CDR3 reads CASGWGDLAKNIQCF. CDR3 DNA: TGTGCCAGTGGCTGGGGGGACCTAGCCAAAAACATTCAGTGCTTC.

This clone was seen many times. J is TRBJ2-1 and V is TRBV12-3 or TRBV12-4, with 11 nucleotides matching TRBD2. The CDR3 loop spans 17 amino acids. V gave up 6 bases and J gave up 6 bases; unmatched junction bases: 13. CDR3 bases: TGTGCCAGCAGCCCTAGGGGTACCGGGACTAGCGGCAATGAGCAGTTCTTC. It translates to CASSPRGTGTSGNEQFF.

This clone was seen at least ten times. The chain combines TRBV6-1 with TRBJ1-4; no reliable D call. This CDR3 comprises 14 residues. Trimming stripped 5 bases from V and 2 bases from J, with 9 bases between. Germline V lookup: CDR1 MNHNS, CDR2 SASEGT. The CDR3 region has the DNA TGTGCCAGCAGTTCGACCTCCACTAATGAAAAACTGTTTTTT. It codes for CASSSTSTNEKLFF.

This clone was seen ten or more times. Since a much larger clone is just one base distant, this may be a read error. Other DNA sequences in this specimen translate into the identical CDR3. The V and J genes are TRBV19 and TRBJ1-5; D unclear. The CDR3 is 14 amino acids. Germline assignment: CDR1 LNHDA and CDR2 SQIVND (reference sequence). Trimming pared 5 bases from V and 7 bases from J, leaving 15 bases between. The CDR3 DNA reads TGTGCCAGTAGTCAAACACAGACGGACCAGCCCCAGCATTTT. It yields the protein CASSQTQTDQPQHF.

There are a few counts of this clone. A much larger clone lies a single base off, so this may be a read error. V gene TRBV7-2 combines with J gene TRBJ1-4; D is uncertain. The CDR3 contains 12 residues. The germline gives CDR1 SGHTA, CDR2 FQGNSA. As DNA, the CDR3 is TGTGCCAGAAGCTCCCCGAATGAAAAACTGTTTTTT. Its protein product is CARSSPNEKLFF.

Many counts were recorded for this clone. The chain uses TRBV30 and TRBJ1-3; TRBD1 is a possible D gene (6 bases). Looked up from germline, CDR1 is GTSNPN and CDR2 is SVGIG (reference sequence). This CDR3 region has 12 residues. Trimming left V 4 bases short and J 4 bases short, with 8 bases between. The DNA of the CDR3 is TGTGCCTGGACAGACAGGGGAAACACCATATATTTT. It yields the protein CAWTDRGNTIYF.

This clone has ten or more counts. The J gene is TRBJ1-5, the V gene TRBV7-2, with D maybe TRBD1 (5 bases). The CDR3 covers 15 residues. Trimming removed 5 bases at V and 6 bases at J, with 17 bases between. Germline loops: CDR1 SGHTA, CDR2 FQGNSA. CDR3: CASSPTGGSIQPQHF. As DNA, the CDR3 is TGTGCCAGCAGCCCAACAGGCGGGTCAATTCAGCCCCAGCATTTT.

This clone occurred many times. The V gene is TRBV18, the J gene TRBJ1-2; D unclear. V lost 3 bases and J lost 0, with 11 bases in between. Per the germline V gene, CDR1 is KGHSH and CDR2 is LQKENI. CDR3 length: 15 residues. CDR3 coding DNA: TGTGCCAGCTCACCGTCCCCCCGCCCTAACTATGGCTACACCTTC. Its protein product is CASSPSPRPNYGYTF.

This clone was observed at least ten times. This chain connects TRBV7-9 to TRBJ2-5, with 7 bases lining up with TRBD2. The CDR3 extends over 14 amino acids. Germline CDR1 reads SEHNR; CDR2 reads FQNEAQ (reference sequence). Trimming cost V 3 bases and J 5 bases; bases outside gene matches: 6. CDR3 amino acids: CASSFSGTMETQYF. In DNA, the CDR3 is TGTGCCAGCAGCTTCTCGGGGACTATGGAGACCCAGTACTTC.

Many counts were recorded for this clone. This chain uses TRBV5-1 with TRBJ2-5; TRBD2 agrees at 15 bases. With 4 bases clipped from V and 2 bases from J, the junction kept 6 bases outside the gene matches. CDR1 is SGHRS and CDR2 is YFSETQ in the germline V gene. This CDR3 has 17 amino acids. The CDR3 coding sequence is TGCGCCAGCAGCCGGGGACTAGCGGGAGGAATACAAGAGACCCAGTACTTC. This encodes CASSRGLAGGIQETQYF.

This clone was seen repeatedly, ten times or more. The CDR3 reads CSANRPPPWSGGEDTQYF. In DNA, the CDR3 is TGCAGTGCTAACCGACCCCCCCCCTGGAGCGGGGGGGAAGATACGCAGTATTTT. V gene TRBV20-1 combines with J gene TRBJ2-3, with TRBD2 matching 10 bases. Germline V gives CDR1 DFQATT, CDR2 SNEGSKA (reference sequence). V lost 4 bases and J lost 5; bases outside the gene matches: 18. The CDR3 has 18 amino acids.

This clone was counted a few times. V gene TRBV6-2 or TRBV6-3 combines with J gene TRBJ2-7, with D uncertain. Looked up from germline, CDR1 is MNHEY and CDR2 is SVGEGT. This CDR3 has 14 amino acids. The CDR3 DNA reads TGTTCCAGCAGTCAGAGGATAGCCCCGGACGAGCAGTACGTC. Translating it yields CSSSQRIAPDEQYV.

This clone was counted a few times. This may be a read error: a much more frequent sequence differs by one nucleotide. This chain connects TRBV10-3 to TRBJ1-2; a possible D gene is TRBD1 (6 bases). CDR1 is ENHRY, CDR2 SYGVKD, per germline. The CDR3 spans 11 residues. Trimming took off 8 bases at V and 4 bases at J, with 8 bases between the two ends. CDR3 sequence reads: CAIGQLYGYTF. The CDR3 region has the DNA TGTGCCATCGGACAGCTCTATGGCTACACCTTC.

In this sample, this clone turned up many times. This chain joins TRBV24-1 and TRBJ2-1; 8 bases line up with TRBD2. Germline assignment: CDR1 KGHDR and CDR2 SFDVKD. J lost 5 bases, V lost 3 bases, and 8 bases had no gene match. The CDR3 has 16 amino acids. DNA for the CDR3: TGTGCCACCAGTGATGCCGGGGGGGCGGGGGACAATGAGCAGTTCTTC. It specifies CATSDAGGAGDNEQFF.

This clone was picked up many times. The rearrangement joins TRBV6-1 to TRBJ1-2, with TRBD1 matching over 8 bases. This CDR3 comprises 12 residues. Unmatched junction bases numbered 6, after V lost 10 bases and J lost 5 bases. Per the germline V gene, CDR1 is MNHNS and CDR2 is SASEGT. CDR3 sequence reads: CATEDRDYGYTF. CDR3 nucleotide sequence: TGTGCCACCGAGGACAGGGATTATGGCTACACCTTC.

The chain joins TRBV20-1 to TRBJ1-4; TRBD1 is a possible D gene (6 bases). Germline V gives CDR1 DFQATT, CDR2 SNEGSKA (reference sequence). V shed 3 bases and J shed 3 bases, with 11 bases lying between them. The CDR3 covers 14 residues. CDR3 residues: CSARGDISNEKLFF. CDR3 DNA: TGCAGTGCTAGGGGGGACATCTCTAATGAAAAACTGTTTTTT.